This TCR beta chain was found in a study of PD-1 blockade in classical Hodgkin lymphoma. Study context: Administration of nivolumab to patients was at 3 mg/kg intravenously every 2 weeks. Broader study findings: Newly diagnosed patients and complete responders had comparable diversity at baseline. In CD4+ cells, TCR diversity went up significantly by C4D1, but in CD8+ cells it did not.

Every patient was affected by relapse after autologous stem cell transplantation, while exposure to brentuximab vedotin was not uniform. Assay used: immunoSEQ multiplex PCR; TCRdb lists only in-frame clones, some missing. The table has fewer than 20,000 clones, roughly 84% seen once. Concerning this clone itself: The antigen is unknown.

The sequence was obtained from a human donor with classical Hodgkin lymphoma. Sequencing was performed on peripheral blood mononuclear cells (PBMCs), taken before the second cycle of nivolumab.

The CDR3 coding sequence is TGTGCCAGCAGTTCCCCCGTGGGCGGATACTACAATGAGCAGTTCTTC. Translated, it gives CASSSPVGGYYNEQFF. J is TRBJ2-1 and V is TRBV27; D gene unclear. The CDR3 totals 16 residues. CDR1 is MNHEY and CDR2 is SMNVEV in the germline V gene (reference sequence). V dropped 4 bases and J dropped 3 bases, with 16 bases sitting between them.